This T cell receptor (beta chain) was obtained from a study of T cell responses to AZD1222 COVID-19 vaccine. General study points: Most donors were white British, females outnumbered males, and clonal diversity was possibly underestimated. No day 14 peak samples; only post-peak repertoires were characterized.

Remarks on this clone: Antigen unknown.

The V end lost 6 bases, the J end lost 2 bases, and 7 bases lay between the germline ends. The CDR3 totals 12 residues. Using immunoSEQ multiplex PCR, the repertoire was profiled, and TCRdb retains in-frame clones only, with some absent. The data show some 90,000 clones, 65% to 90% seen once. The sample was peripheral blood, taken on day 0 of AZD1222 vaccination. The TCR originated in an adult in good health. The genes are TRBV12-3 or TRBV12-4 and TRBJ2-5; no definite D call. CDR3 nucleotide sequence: TGTGCCAGCAGACAGCGACAAGAGACCCAGTACTTC. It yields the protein CASRQRQETQYF.